This T cell receptor (beta chain) was found in a study of long-term antiretroviral therapy in people with HIV. This clone was detected once. This was the immunoSEQ v3.0 assay at survey level. Sequencing was performed with immunoSEQ multiplex PCR; in TCRdb, only in-frame clones are kept and a portion is missing. The sample carries about 30,000 clones, 75% to 90% recorded once. Germline V lookup: CDR1 ENHRY, CDR2 SYGVKD. CDR3 size: 15 residues. Deletions cut 4 bases from V and 1 base from J, with 14 bases between. The sample was unsorted PBMCs, taken about 5 years before starting antiretroviral therapy. The chain employs TRBV10-3 and TRBJ2-7; D is ambiguous. This receptor was taken from a man between 45 and 60 years old with HIV. The CDR3 sequence: CAISGSGDPSYEQYF. The DNA of the CDR3 is TGTGCCATCAGTGGTTCAGGAGACCCATCCTACGAGCAGTACTTC.